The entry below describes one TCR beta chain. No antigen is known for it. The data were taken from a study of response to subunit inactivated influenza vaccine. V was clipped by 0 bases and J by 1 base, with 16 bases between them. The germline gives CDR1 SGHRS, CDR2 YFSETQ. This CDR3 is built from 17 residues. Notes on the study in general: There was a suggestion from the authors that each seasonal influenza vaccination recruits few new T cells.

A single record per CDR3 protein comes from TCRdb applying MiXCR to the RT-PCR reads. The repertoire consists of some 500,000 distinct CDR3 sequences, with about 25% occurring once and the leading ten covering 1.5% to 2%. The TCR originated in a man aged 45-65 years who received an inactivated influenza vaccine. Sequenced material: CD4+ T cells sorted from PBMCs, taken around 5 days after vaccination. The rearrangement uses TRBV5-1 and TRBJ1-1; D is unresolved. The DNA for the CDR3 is TGCGCCAGCAGCTTGGGGCTCGAGGTGGGGAGGAACACTGAAGCTTTCTTT. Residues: CASSLGLEVGRNTEAFF.